The clone carrying this TCR beta chain was seen only a few times. Its target is not known. Sequenced by immunoSEQ multiplex PCR; TCRdb stores in-frame clones only, minus some. The sample has tens of thousands of clones, 79% seen once. This entry belongs to a study of radiotherapy plus CTLA-4 blockade in lung cancer. For the study at large: Objective responses were seen in around 17% of patients, disease control in approximately 30%. Study-wide results and limits: An expansion of tumor-derived TCR clones occurred in blood after radiotherapy plus ipilimumab.

Looked up from germline, CDR1 is MGHRA and CDR2 is YSYEKL. The CDR3 has 15 residues. The V segment lost 2 bases and the J segment 8 bases; nucleotides outside the gene matches: 6. The clonotype was recovered from a human donor with non-small cell lung cancer who had a complete response to radiotherapy plus ipilimumab. The material sequenced was peripheral blood, taken from a patient treated with radiotherapy plus ipilimumab. The V gene is TRBV4-1, the J gene TRBJ1-3; 10 bases are a match to TRBD1. As DNA, the CDR3 is TGCGCCAGCAGCCAAAGGACAGGGGGGGAATACACCATATATTTT. It codes for CASSQRTGGEYTIYF.